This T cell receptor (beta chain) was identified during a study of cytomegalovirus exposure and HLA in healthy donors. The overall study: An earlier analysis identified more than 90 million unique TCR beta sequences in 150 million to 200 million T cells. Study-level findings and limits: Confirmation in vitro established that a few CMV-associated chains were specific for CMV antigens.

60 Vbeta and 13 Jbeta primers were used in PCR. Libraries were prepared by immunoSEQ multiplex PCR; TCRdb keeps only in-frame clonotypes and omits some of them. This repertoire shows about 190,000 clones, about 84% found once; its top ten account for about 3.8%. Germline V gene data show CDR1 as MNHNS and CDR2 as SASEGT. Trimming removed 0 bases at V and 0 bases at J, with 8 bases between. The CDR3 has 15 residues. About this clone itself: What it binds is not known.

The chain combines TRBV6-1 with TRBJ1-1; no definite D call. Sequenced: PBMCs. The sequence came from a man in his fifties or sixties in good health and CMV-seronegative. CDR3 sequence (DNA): TGTGCCAGCAGTGAAGCCCCCATCATGAACACTGAAGCTTTCTTT. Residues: CASSEAPIMNTEAFF.